A single sample gave rise to the 27 T cell receptor beta chains below, sequenced in a study of early T cells in non-severe SARS-CoV-2 infection. MiXCR, run by TCRdb on the 5' RACE reads, gives a single entry per CDR3 protein. This sample has under 85,000 distinct CDR3 sequences, with around 15% found just once. The source material was whole blood. The receptors come from an adult who was a healthcare worker with PCR-confirmed SARS-CoV-2 infection or an uninfected control (not recorded which).

The genes are TRBV5-1 and TRBJ1-3, with 7 nucleotides matching TRBD1. The CDR3 spans 15 residues. Losses at the gene ends were 4 bases for V and 6 bases for J; bases not matched to a gene: 10. Per the germline V gene, CDR1 is SGHRS and CDR2 is YFSETQ. CDR3 amino acids: CASSRTTGSENTIYF. DNA for the CDR3: TGCGCCAGCAGCCGAACGACAGGGTCAGAAAACACCATATATTTT. Full variable domain (rest looked up from reference TRBV5-1 and TRBJ1-3): KAGVTQTPRYLIKTRGQQVTLSCSPISGHRSVSWYQQTPGQGLQFLFEYFSETQRNKGNFPGRFSGRQFSNSRSEMNVSTLELGDSALYLCASSRTTGSENTIYFGEGSWLTVV.

This clonotype was recorded at least ten times. This sequence joins TRBV6-6 and TRBJ2-1; 9 bases are a match to TRBD2. From germline, CDR1 is MNHNY and CDR2 SVGAGI (reference sequence). The CDR3 consists of 18 residues. Unmatched junction bases numbered 16, after V lost 4 bases and J lost 6 bases. The CDR3 here is CASSSRPPGTSSPNEQFF. In DNA form, the CDR3 reads TGTGCCAGCAGTTCCCGTCCTCCAGGGACTAGCAGTCCCAATGAGCAGTTCTTC.

The chain has TRBV28 and TRBJ2-5, with D possibly being TRBD2 (6 bases). Germline CDR1 MDHEN, CDR2 SYDVKM. V lost 4 bases, J lost 14 bases, and 26 bases lay in between. The length of the CDR3 is 15 residues. CDR3 sequence reads: CASSSAGNLRSFYYF. CDR3 nucleotide sequence: TGTGCCAGCAGTTCTGCGGGGAATCTACGGTCCTTCTACTACTTC.

About this clonotype itself: The junction differs from germline at one of its ends, possibly a read error. The chain employs TRBV9 and TRBJ1-1, with D uncertain. Germline-derived CDR1 and CDR2 are SGDLS and YYNGEE. The CDR3 loop spans 14 amino acids. The CDR3 sequence is CAGSVGPELGEAFF. The CDR3 region has the DNA TGTGCCGGCAGCGTAGGACCGGAACTCGGCGAAGCTTTCTTT. The full variable domain, in which reference TRBV9 and TRBJ1-1 provide the parts outside the CDR3, is DSGVTQTPKHLITATGQRVTLRCSPRSGDLSVYWYQQSLDQGLQFLIQYYNGEERAKGNILERFSAQQFPDLHSELNLSSLELGDSALYFCAGSVGPELGEAFFGQGTRLTVV.

This clonotype has a count of ten or more. This chain joins TRBV10-3 and TRBJ1-1; 7 nucleotides agree with TRBD1. V lost 4 bases, J lost 0 bases, and 8 bases stayed unmatched. Looked up from germline, CDR1 is ENHRY and CDR2 is SYGVKD. This CDR3 has 16 residues. This chain's CDR3 is CAISGDSWGMNTEAFF. In DNA form, the CDR3 reads TGTGCCATCAGTGGGGACAGTTGGGGCATGAACACTGAAGCTTTCTTT.

The chain carries TRBV4-2 and TRBJ2-2; 8 positions agree with TRBD2. This CDR3 is built from 18 residues. J lost 7 bases, V lost 2 bases, and 15 bases had no gene match. Per the germline V gene, CDR1 is LGHNA and CDR2 is YNFKEQ. The CDR3 loop is CASSQTTGSSGVFGELFF. Here the CDR3 DNA reads TGTGCCAGCAGCCAAACAACCGGGAGTAGCGGGGTATTCGGGGAGCTGTTTTTT.

This clonotype showed up just a few times. The CDR3, as DNA: TGTGCCAGTAGTATAGCAGCGGGGGGGCTACCAGATACGCAGTATTTT. It codes for CASSIAAGGLPDTQYF. The gene calls are TRBV19 and TRBJ2-3; the match to TRBD2 covers 10 bases. CDR1 and CDR2 from the germline V gene are LNHDA and SQIVND (reference sequence). The CDR3 sequence is 16 residues long. Germline trimming cut 1 base from V and 4 bases from J; bases unmatched to any gene: 5.

V and J are TRBV7-2 and TRBJ2-2; D gene ambiguous. CDR1 and CDR2 from the germline V gene are SGHTA and FQGNSA. The CDR3 contains 15 residues. Trimming took 5 bases from V and 1 from J, leaving 11 bases between them. DNA for the CDR3: TGTGCCAGCAGCGCCTTCAGTTGGAACACCGGGGAGCTGTTTTTT. Its translation: CASSAFSWNTGELFF.

This clonotype showed up just a few times. The CDR3 sequence: CASSADTGGHEQYF. The DNA of the CDR3 is TGTGCCAGCAGCGCAGATACGGGTGGCCACGAGCAGTACTTC. The V gene is TRBV11-3, the J gene TRBJ2-7; D gene uncertain. Trimming shortened V by 5 bases and J by 5 bases, and 16 bases separated the two germline ends. Looked up from germline, CDR1 is SGHNT and CDR2 is YENEEA. This CDR3 contains 14 residues.

The V gene is TRBV4-3, the J gene TRBJ1-4; D is uncertain. From germline, CDR1 is LGHNA and CDR2 YSLEER. This CDR3 region has 16 residues. V was clipped by 0 bases and J by 5 bases, with 13 bases between them. The CDR3 DNA is TGCGCCAGCAGCCAAGATAAGGCCATCGCAAATGAAAAACTGTTTTTT. Translation: CASSQDKAIANEKLFF.

This clonotype was counted only a few times. This chain connects TRBV2 to TRBJ2-1; no firm D call. V was cut by 4 bases and J by 10 bases, with 5 bases left in between. The germline CDR1 and CDR2 sequences are SNHLY and FYNNEI. This CDR3 is 10 amino acids long. The CDR3 nucleotides read TGTGCCAGCAGTGCCGGGGAGCAGTTCTTC. Encoded protein: CASSAGEQFF. Filled out from reference TRBV2 and TRBJ2-1, the complete variable domain reads EPEVTQTPSHQVTQMGQEVILRCVPISNHLYFYWYRQILGQKVEFLVSFYNNEISEKSEIFDDQFSVERPDGSNFTLKIRSTKLEDSAMYFCASSAGEQFFGPGTRLTVL.

The chain has TRBV12-3 or TRBV12-4 and TRBJ1-3; D gene ambiguous. V was trimmed by 8 bases and J by 0 bases, leaving 14 bases between them. This CDR3 spans 15 amino acids. In DNA form, the CDR3 reads TGTGCCAGCGCCTTGACGGCCGTCTCTGGAAACACCATATATTTT. Residues: CASALTAVSGNTIYF.

The chain carries TRBV18 and TRBJ2-7; no reliable D call. Trimming removed 1 base at V and 5 bases at J, with 12 bases between. There are 14 residues in the CDR3. Germline-derived CDR1 and CDR2 are KGHSH and LQKENI. The CDR3 loop reads CASSPRAKVHEQYF. As DNA, the CDR3 is TGTGCCAGCTCACCACGAGCGAAAGTGCACGAGCAGTACTTC. The full variable domain, completed using reference TRBV18 and TRBJ2-7, is NAGVMQNPRHLVRRRGQEARLRCSPMKGHSHVYWYRQLPEEGLKFMVYLQKENIIDESGMPKERFSAEFPKEGPSILRIQQVVRGDSAAYFCASSPRAKVHEQYFGPGTRLTVT.

This clonotype came up a few times. The chain has TRBV5-8 and TRBJ2-5; D remains unclear. The germline V gene encodes CDR1 SGHTS and CDR2 YDEGEE. The CDR3 has 15 amino acids. The V end lost 1 base, the J end lost 1 base, and 11 bases lay between the germline ends. CDR3 protein: CASSLSWGTQETQYF. The CDR3 nucleotides are TGTGCCAGCAGCTTGTCCTGGGGAACCCAAGAGACCCAGTACTTC.

The chain employs TRBV28 and TRBJ2-1; 9 nucleotides line up with TRBD1. Germline lookup yields CDR1 MDHEN and CDR2 SYDVKM. The V gene end was trimmed by 9 bases and the J gene end by 9 bases; junction bases not matched to a gene: 9. The CDR3 loop spans 13 amino acids. CDR3 in amino acids: CASILDRGGEQFF. For the CDR3, the DNA is TGTGCCAGTATCTTGGACAGGGGCGGTGAGCAGTTCTTC.

V and J are TRBV28 and TRBJ1-1; 10 nucleotides line up with TRBD1. The CDR3 has 16 residues. CDR1 and CDR2 (germline): MDHEN, SYDVKM. The junction had 10 bases not matched to a gene; V was cut back by 4 bases and J by 5 bases. The chain's CDR3 is CASSYLIPGQGTEAFF. The CDR3 DNA reads as TGTGCCAGCAGTTATTTAATTCCGGGACAGGGGACTGAAGCTTTCTTT.

Ten or more counts support this clonotype. The V gene is TRBV7-6, the J gene TRBJ1-3, with D unclear. Germline V gene data show CDR1 as SGHVS and CDR2 as FNYEAQ. The CDR3 loop spans 13 amino acids. V lost 4 bases and J 4 bases, leaving 8 bases between the germline ends. The CDR3 sequence: CASSSREGNTIYF. CDR3 bases: TGTGCCAGCAGCTCGAGGGAAGGAAACACCATATATTTT.

The chain carries TRBV7-2 and TRBJ1-6, with D possibly being TRBD1 (5 bases). The germline V and J ends were trimmed by 2 bases and 7 bases, with 9 bases remaining between them. The CDR3 covers 14 residues. The germline V gene has CDR1 SGHTA and CDR2 FQGNSA. The DNA of the CDR3 is TGTGCCAGCAGCTTAACAGGCTCAAATTCACCCCTCCACTTT. Translating gives CASSLTGSNSPLHF.

This clonotype has ten or more counts. The rearrangement uses TRBV20-1 and TRBJ2-3; the D gene is possibly TRBD2 (6 bases). CDR1 DFQATT and CDR2 SNEGSKA come from the germline V gene (reference sequence). The CDR3 sequence is 13 residues long. CDR3 DNA: TGCACCGCTCGGGGGACCCGCACAGATACGCAGTATTTT. Amino acids: CTARGTRTDTQYF.

The chain has TRBV9 and TRBJ2-3; D is possibly TRBD1 (5 bases). Germline values: CDR1 SGDLS, CDR2 YYNGEE. V shed 4 bases and J shed 6 bases, with 15 bases lying between them. This CDR3 region has 14 residues. CDR3 nucleotides: TGTGCCAGCAGCAACGACAGCCCCCTGGATACGCAGTATTTT. Residues: CASSNDSPLDTQYF.

The genes are TRBV7-9 and TRBJ1-3; TRBD1 might be the D (6 bases). Germline-derived CDR1 and CDR2 are SEHNR and FQNEAQ (reference sequence). Trimming removed 2 bases from V and 2 bases from J, with 22 bases in between. The CDR3 totals 19 residues. CDR3 protein: CASSLFLTRDIEAGNTIYF. DNA for the CDR3: TGTGCCAGCAGCTTATTCTTGACCCGGGACATAGAGGCTGGAAACACCATATATTTT.

This clonotype was observed a few times. V usage is TRBV3-1 and J usage is TRBJ2-5, with D possibly being TRBD1 or TRBD2 (6 bases each). Trimming stripped 7 bases from V and 2 bases from J, with 20 bases between. This CDR3 is built from 16 residues. The germline V gene encodes CDR1 LGHDT and CDR2 YNNKEL (reference sequence). The chain's CDR3 is CASNEFAGGGQETQYF. The CDR3 DNA reads as TGTGCCAGCAACGAATTTGCCGGGGGCGGGCAAGAGACCCAGTACTTC.

This clonotype was seen a few times. The chain carries TRBV29-1 and TRBJ2-7; TRBD1 matches at 8 bases. The CDR3 sequence is 14 residues long. The germline gives CDR1 SQVTM, CDR2 ANQGSEA. V shed 5 bases, J shed 5 bases, and the junction held 11 bases outside the gene matches. CDR3 in amino acids: CSVTRTGILHEQYF. The DNA of the CDR3 is TGCAGCGTTACTCGGACAGGGATTCTCCACGAGCAGTACTTC.

This clonotype has at least ten counts. The chain employs TRBV20-1 and TRBJ2-1; 12 nucleotides agree with TRBD2. CDR1 and CDR2 (germline): DFQATT, SNEGSKA (reference sequence). CDR3 length: 15 amino acids. Unmatched junction bases numbered 6, after V lost 6 bases and J lost 3 bases. CDR3 coding DNA: TGCAGTGCCCCTTGGACTAGCGGGATCTACAATGAGCAGTTCTTC. The encoded protein is CSAPWTSGIYNEQFF.

The chain carries TRBV28 and TRBJ2-2; D gene ambiguous. CDR1 and CDR2 (germline): MDHEN, SYDVKM. The CDR3 loop spans 12 amino acids. Between the trimmed V and J ends, which lost 2 bases and 9 bases, there was a span of 7 bases. CDR3 sequence: CASSLAHRELFF. The CDR3 region has the DNA TGTGCCAGCAGTTTAGCCCACCGGGAGCTGTTTTTT.

The table lists this clonotype with many counts. J is TRBJ2-1 and V is TRBV30; D is uncertain. Trimming shortened V by 0 bases and J by 5 bases, and 5 bases separated the two germline ends. The CDR3 has 12 residues. Germline V gene data show CDR1 as GTSNPN and CDR2 as SVGIG (reference sequence). The CDR3 here is CAWSVMDNEQFF. CDR3 nucleotide sequence: TGTGCCTGGAGTGTGATGGACAATGAGCAGTTCTTC.

This rearrangement joins TRBV12-5 to TRBJ2-5; D perhaps matches TRBD2 (5 bases). The CDR3 totals 15 residues. The V gene's germline CDR1 is LGHNT and CDR2 FRNRAP. V lost 1 base and J lost 0, with 9 bases in between. CDR3 sequence (DNA): TGTGCTAGTGGTTTGGGGATTAGCGACCAAGAGACCCAGTACTTC. Protein: CASGLGISDQETQYF.